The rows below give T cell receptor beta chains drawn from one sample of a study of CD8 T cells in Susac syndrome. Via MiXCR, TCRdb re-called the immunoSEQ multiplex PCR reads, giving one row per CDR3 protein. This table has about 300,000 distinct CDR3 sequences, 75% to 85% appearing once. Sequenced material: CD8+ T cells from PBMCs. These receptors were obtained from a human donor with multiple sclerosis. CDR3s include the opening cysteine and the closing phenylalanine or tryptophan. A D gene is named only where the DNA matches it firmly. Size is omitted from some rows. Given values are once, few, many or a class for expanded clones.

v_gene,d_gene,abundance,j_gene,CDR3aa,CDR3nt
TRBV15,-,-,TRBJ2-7,CATELEGGEQYF,TGTGCCACCGAGCTTGAGGGAGGCGAGCAGTACTTC
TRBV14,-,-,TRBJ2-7,CASSHTRQAYEQYF,TGTGCCAGCAGCCATACAAGACAGGCCTACGAGCAGTACTTC
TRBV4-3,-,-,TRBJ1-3,CASSQDLGGIGNTIYF,TGCGCCAGCAGCCAAGATTTAGGGGGGATTGGAAACACCATATATTTT
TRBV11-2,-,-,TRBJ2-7,CASSSTRDLYEQYF,TGTGCCAGCAGCTCGACGAGGGATCTATACGAGCAGTACTTC
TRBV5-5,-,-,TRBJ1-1,CASSRPTGDEAFF,TGTGCCAGCAGCCGCCCGACAGGCGATGAAGCTTTCTTT
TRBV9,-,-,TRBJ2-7,CASSVALQGAYEQYF,TGTGCCAGCAGCGTAGCTTTACAGGGCGCTTACGAGCAGTACTTC
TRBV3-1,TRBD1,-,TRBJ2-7,CASSQEPHTGTGGFEQYF,TGTGCCAGCAGTCAAGAACCCCACACGGGGACAGGGGGTTTCGAGCAGTACTTC
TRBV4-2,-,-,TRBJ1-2,CASSQDLSGVTEVYGYTF,TGTGCCAGCAGCCAAGACTTGTCAGGCGTGACGGAGGTCTATGGCTACACCTTC
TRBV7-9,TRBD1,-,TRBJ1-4,CASSWRQGGEKLFF,TGTGCCAGCAGCTGGCGACAGGGAGGTGAAAAACTGTTTTTT
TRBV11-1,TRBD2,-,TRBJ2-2,CASSFLPRTSGSVGTGELFF,TGTGCCAGCAGCTTCCTGCCCCGGACTAGCGGGAGTGTGGGCACCGGGGAGCTGTTTTTT
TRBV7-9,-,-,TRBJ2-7,CASSPMGWVSYEQYF,TGTGCCAGCAGCCCAATGGGGTGGGTAAGCTACGAGCAGTACTTC
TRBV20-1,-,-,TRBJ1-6,CSAGDFRESSYNSPLHF,TGCAGTGCTGGGGACTTTCGAGAGAGCTCCTATAATTCACCCCTCCACTTT
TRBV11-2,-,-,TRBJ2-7,CASSLDHGGGYEQYF,TGTGCCAGCAGCTTAGATCATGGAGGGGGCTACGAGCAGTACTTC
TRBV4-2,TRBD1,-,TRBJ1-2,CASSHRQGSYGYTF,TGTGCCAGCAGCCACAGACAGGGATCCTATGGCTACACCTTC
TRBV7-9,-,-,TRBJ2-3,CASSLRWQTSTDTQYF,TGTGCCAGCAGCTTACGGTGGCAGACTAGCACAGATACGCAGTATTTT
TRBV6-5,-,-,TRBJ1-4,CASSPTRAPGLTEEKLFF,TGTGCCAGCAGTCCTACTCGAGCCCCGGGCCTGACAGAGGAAAAACTGTTTTTT
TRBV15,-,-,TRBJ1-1,CAIYPYGNTEAFF,TGTGCCATCTACCCCTACGGGAACACTGAAGCTTTCTTT
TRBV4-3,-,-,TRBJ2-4,CASSQDGIGVNIQYF,TGCGCCAGCAGCCAAGATGGGATAGGTGTAAACATTCAGTACTTC
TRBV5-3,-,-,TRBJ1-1,CARRGTEAFF,TGTGCCAGGAGAGGGACTGAAGCTTTCTTT
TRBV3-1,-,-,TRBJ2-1,CASSPRIERGSNEQFF,TGTGCCAGCAGCCCCCGTATAGAGAGGGGAAGCAATGAGCAGTTCTTC
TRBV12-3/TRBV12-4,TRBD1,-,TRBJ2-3,CASRPLTGGHTDTQYF,TGTGCCAGCAGACCTTTGACAGGGGGACACACAGATACGCAGTATTTT
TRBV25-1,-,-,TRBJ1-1,CASSAQGVEAFF,TGTGCCAGCAGTGCACAAGGGGTAGAAGCTTTCTTT
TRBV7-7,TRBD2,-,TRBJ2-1,CASSPGLALGDEQFF,TGTGCTAGCAGCCCGGGACTAGCGCTAGGGGATGAGCAGTTCTTC
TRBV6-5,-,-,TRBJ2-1,CASTGGGTGNEQFF,TGTGCCAGCACAGGGGGAGGCACAGGCAATGAGCAGTTCTTC
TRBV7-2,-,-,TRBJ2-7,CASTHPGVRSSYEQYF,TGTGCCAGCACCCACCCTGGGGTTAGGAGCTCCTACGAGCAGTACTTC
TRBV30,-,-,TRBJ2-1,CAWMLPSGNEQFF,TGTGCCTGGATGCTACCTTCGGGCAATGAGCAGTTCTTC
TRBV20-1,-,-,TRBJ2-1,CSARASRYNEQLF,TGCAGTGCTAGGGCTAGCAGATACAATGAGCAGCTCTTC
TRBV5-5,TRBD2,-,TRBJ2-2,CASSLNRGEQTGELFF,TGTGCCAGCAGCTTGAATCGGGGGGAACAAACCGGGGAGCTGTTTTTT
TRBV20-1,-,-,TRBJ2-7,CSARVTTSYEQYF,TGCAGTGCTAGAGTCACAACCTCCTACGAGCAGTACTTC
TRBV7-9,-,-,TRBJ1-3,CASSSTLWYGNTIYF,TGTGCCAGCAGCTCGACTTTGTGGTACGGAAACACCATATATTTT
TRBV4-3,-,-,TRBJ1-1,CASSQDGYRAKYTEAFF,TGCGCCAGCAGCCAGGACGGATACAGGGCAAAGTACACTGAAGCTTTCTTT
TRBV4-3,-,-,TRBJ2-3,CASSQGASPGPDTQYF,TGCGCCAGCAGCCAAGGCGCTTCGCCAGGGCCAGATACGCAGTATTTT
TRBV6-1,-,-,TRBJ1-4,CASSHPGGASLNEKLFF,TGTGCCAGCAGTCATCCTGGGGGGGCGAGTTTAAATGAAAAACTGTTTTTT
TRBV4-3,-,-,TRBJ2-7,CASSQDLVPYEQYF,TGCGCCAGCAGCCAAGATCTGGTTCCCTACGAGCAGTACTTC
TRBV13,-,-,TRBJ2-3,CASSLGSARDTQYF,TGTGCCAGCAGCTTAGGTAGCGCCAGAGATACGCAGTATTTT
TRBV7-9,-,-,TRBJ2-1,CASRRGPQNEQFF,TGTGCCAGCAGGAGGGGACCCCAAAATGAGCAGTTCTTC
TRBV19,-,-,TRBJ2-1,CASSTYNNEQFF,TGTGCCAGTAGTACCTACAACAATGAGCAGTTCTTC
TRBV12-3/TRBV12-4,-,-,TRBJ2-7,CASSPFTGGLSYEQYF,TGTGCCAGCAGTCCATTCACAGGAGGCCTCTCCTACGAGCAGTACTTC
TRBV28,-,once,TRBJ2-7,CASSLSPGPESYEQYF,TGTGCCAGCAGTTTATCCCCCGGGCCTGAGTCCTACGAGCAGTACTTC
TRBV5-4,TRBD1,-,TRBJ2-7,CASSLGTGASSILDEQYF,TGTGCCAGCAGCTTGGGGACAGGGGCCTCATCCATCCTGGACGAGCAGTACTTC
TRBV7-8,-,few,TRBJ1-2,CASSLALSGYTF,TGTGCCAGCAGCTTAGCGTTAAGTGGCTACACCTTC
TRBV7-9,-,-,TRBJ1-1,CASSSITGEAFF,TGTGCCAGCAGTTCAATTACAGGGGAAGCTTTCTTT
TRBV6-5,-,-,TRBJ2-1,CASSHSDSSYNEQFF,TGTGCCAGCAGTCATAGCGACAGCTCCTACAATGAGCAGTTCTTC
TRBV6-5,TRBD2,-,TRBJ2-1,CASSFFYGRDNEQFF,TGTGCCAGCAGTTTCTTCTACGGGAGGGACAATGAGCAGTTCTTC
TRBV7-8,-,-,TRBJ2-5,CASSSVKTQYF,TGTGCCAGCAGCTCAGTGAAGACCCAGTACTTC